This T cell receptor (beta chain) was captured by sequencing in a study of T cell responses to AZD1222 COVID-19 vaccine. Study-wide points: The study found Spike-specific TCR breadth and depth rose after two AZD1222 doses. Repertoire sampling was restricted to post-peak T cell response timepoints. The sample set comprised mostly white British donors with more females, and clonal diversity was possibly underestimated.

To note about this clone: What it binds is not known.

Assay: immunoSEQ multiplex PCR; the TCRdb copy retains only in-frame clones and omits some. The table records 110,000 to 150,000 clones, 80% to 95% of them present only once. Germline V gene data show CDR1 as KGHSH and CDR2 as LQKENI. V was clipped by 0 bases and J by 1 base, with 9 bases between them. This CDR3 region has 15 residues. The sequenced sample was peripheral blood, obtained on day 0 of MenACWY control vaccination. This chain joins TRBV18 and TRBJ1-1; TRBD1 is a possible D gene (6 bases). This receptor was obtained from an adult in good health. For the CDR3, the DNA is TGTGCCAGCTCACCACCCCTAGGGGGGAACACTGAAGCTTTCTTT. This codes for CASSPPLGGNTEAFF.